This TCR beta chain was sequenced for a study of naive and memory T cell subsets. Study results and limitations: Clonotypes here are unpaired alpha or beta chain sequences. Naive and memory repertoire findings lacked a ground truth for validation.

Two oligonucleotides, mixed equimolar, formed the beta constant-region primer covering TRBC1 and TRBC2. Each CDR3 protein is one row after TCRdb ran MiXCR on the UMI-ligation and nested PCR reads. Of about 150,000 distinct CDR3 sequences in the sample, about 17% are singletons; the top ten hold about 0.13%. This clonotype came up a few times. What it binds is unknown. V was cut by 5 bases and J by 3 bases, with 13 bases left in between. CDR3 length: 14 amino acids. Cells stained for CD3, CD4, CD8, CD45RA, CD27 and viability were sorted into four CD45RA/CD27 subsets. The chain is built from TRBV12-3 or TRBV12-4 and TRBJ1-2; D possibly corresponds to TRBD1 (5 bases). The sequenced sample consisted of naive CD4+ T cells from blood. The receptor was isolated from a human donor in good health. CDR3 protein: CASSPRGQHYGYTF. The CDR3 DNA reads as TGTGCCAGCAGTCCCCGTGGACAACACTATGGCTACACCTTC.